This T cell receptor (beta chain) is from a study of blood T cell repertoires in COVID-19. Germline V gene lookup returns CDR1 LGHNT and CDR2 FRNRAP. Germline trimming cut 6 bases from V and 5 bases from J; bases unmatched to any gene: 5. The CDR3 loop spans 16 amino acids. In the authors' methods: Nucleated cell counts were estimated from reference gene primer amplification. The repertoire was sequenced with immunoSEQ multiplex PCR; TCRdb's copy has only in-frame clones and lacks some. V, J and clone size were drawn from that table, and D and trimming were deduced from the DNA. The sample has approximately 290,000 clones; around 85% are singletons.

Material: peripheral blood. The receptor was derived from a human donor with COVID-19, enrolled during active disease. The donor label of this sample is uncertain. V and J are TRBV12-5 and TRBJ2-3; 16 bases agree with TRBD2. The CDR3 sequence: CASGWGLAGGQDTQYF. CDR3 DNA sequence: TGTGCTAGTGGCTGGGGACTAGCGGGAGGGCAAGATACGCAGTATTTT.